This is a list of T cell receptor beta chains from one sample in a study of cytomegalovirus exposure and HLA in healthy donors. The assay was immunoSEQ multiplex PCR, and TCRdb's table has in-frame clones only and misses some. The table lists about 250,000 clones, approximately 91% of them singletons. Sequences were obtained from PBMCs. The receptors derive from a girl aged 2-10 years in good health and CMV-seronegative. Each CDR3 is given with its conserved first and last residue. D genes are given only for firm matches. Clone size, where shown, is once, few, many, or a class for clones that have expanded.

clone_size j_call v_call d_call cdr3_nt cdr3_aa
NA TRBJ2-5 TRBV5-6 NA TGTGCCAGCAGCGGTCGTTCGGAAGAGACCCAGTACTTC CASSGRSEETQYF
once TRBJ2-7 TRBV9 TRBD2 TGTGCCAGCAGCTCAAGGACTAGCGGGTCCGACTCCTACGAGCAGTACTTC CASSSRTSGSDSYEQYF
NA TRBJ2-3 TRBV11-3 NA TGTGCCAGCAGCTTAGATGGGGCAGATCCTACGACGCAGTATTTT CASSLDGADPTTQYF
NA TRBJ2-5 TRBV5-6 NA TGTGCCAGCAGCTACGGACAGAACGGGATGGAGACCCAGTACTTC CASSYGQNGMETQYF
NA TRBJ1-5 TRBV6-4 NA TGTGCCAGCAGCGTCGACAGTTATCAGCCCCAGCATTTT CASSVDSYQPQHF
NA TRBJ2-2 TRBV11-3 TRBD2 TGTGCCAGCAGCCCCGGACTAGCGGGGGCCGGGGAGCTGTTTTTT CASSPGLAGAGELFF
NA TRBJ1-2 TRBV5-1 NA TGCGCCAGCAGCCGAGGGCAGAACTATGGCTACACCTTC CASSRGQNYGYTF
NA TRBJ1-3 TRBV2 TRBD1 TGTGCCAGCAGTGAACTTTCCGCGGGACAGGGGCGAGGAAACACCATATATTTT CASSELSAGQGRGNTIYF
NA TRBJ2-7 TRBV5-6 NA TGTGCCAGCAGCTTTGGCGGGTCCCGCTACGAGCAGTACTTC CASSFGGSRYEQYF
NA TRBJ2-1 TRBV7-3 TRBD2 TGTGCCAGCAGCCGAACTAGCGGGGGGGGAAAGGGGAATGAGCAGTTCTTC CASSRTSGGGKGNEQFF
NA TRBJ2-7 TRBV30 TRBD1 TGTGCCTGGAACCCACAGGGGTACGAGCAGTACTTC CAWNPQGYEQYF
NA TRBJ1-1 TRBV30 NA TGTGCCTGGAGTGTACTCGGAGGGCCGCTAAGTGAAGCTTTCTTT CAWSVLGGPLSEAFF
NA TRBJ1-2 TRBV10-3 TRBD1 TGTGCCATCAGTAATAGGACAGGGTATGGCTACACCTTC CAISNRTGYGYTF
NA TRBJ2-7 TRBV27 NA TGTGCCAGCAGTTTAGTGGGGCGCCGCTACGAGCAGTACTTC CASSLVGRRYEQYF
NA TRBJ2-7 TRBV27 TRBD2 TGTGCCAGCAGTGTGGACGGGACTATCTACGAGCAGTACTTC CASSVDGTIYEQYF
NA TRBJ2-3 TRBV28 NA TGTGCCAGCAATAGTGGACTATCTTCTATTGATACGCAGTATTTT CASNSGLSSIDTQYF
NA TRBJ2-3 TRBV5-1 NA TGCGCCAGCAGCTCAGGCCCCGATACGCAGTATTTT CASSSGPDTQYF
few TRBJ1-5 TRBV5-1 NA TGCGCCAGCAGCTTGGCCAGCGGGGATCAGCCCCAGCATTTT CASSLASGDQPQHF
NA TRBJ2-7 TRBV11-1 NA TGTGCCAGCAGCTTAGGAGGTTGGGAGCAGTACTTC CASSLGGWEQYF
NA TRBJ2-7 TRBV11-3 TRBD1 TGTGCCAGCAGCCGACAGGGATCCTACGAGCAGTACTTC CASSRQGSYEQYF
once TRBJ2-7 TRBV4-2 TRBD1 TGTGCCAGCAGCCAAGCGACAGGGGGCCACTACGAGCAGTACTTC CASSQATGGHYEQYF
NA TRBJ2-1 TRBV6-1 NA TGTGCCAGCAGTGTTAGTCGGTCTAACAGTGAGCAGTTCTTC CASSVSRSNSEQFF